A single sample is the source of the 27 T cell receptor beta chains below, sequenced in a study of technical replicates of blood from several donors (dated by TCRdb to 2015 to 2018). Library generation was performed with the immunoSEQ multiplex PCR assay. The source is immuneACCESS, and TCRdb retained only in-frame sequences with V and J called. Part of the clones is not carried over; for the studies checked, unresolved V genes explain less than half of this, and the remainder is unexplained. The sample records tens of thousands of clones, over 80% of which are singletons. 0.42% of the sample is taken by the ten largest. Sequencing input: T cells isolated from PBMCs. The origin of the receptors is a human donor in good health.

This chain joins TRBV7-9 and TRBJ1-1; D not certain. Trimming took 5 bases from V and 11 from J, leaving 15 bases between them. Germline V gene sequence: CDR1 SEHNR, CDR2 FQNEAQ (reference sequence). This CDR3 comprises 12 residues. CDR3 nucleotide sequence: TGTGCCAGCAGCCGGAATGCGGCGTGGGCTTTCTTT. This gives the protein CASSRNAAWAFF.

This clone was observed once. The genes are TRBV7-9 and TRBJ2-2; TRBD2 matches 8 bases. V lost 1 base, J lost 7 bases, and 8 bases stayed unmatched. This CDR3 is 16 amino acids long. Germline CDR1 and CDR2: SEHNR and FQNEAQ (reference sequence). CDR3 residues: CASSLVNGRASGELFF. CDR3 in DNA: TGTGCCAGCAGCTTAGTCAACGGGAGGGCCAGCGGGGAGCTGTTTTTT.

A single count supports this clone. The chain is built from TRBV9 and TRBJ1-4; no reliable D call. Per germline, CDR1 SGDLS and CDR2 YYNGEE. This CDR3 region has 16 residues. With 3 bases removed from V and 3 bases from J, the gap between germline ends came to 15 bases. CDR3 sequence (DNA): TGTGCCAGCAGCGGAACCTCGGTGAATGCTAATGAAAAACTGTTTTTT. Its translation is CASSGTSVNANEKLFF. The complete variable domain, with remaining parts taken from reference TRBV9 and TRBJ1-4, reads DSGVTQTPKHLITATGQRVTLRCSPRSGDLSVYWYQQSLDQGLQFLIQYYNGEERAKGNILERFSAQQFPDLHSELNLSSLELGDSALYFCASSGTSVNANEKLFFGSGTQLSVL.

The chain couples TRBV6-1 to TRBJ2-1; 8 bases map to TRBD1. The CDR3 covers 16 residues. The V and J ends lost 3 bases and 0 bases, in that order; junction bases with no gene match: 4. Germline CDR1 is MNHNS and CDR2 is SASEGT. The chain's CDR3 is CASSDWTGSSYNEQFF. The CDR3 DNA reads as TGTGCCAGCAGTGACTGGACAGGGAGCTCCTACAATGAGCAGTTCTTC.

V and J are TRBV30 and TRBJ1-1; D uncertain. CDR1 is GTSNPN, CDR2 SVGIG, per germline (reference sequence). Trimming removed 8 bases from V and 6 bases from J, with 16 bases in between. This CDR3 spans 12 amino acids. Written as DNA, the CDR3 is TGTGCCCTCCTTCGGGAGGACCCTGAAGCTTTCTTT. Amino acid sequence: CALLREDPEAFF.

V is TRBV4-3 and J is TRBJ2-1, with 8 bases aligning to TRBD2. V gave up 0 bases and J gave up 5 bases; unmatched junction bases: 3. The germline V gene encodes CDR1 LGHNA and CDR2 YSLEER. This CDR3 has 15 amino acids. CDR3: CASSQDSGIHNEQFF. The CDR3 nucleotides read TGCGCCAGCAGCCAAGATAGCGGGATACACAATGAGCAGTTCTTC.

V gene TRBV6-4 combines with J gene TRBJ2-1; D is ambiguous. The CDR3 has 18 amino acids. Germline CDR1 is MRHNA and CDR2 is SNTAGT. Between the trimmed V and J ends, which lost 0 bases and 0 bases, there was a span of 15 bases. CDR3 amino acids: CASSDSSFGTFSYNEQFF. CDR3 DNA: TGTGCCAGCAGTGACTCTTCATTTGGTACATTCTCCTACAATGAGCAGTTCTTC.

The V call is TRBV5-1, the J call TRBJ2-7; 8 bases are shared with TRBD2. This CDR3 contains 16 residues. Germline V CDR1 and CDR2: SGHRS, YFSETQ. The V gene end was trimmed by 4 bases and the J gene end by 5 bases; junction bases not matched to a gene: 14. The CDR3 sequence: CASSEPYSGTMDEQYF. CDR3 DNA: TGCGCCAGCAGCGAACCCTATAGCGGGACTATGGACGAGCAGTACTTC.

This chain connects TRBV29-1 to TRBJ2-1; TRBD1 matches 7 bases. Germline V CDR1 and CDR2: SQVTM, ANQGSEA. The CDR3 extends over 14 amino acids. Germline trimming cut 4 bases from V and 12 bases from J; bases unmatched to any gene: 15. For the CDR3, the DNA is TGCAGCGTTGTTTTAGTTGGGACAGTGGTAGGGCAGTTCTTC. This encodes CSVVLVGTVVGQFF.

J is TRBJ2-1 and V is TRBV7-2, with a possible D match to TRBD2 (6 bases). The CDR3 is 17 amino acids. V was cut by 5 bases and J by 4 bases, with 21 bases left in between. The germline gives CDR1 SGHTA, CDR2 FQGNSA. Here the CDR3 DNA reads TGTGCCAGCAGCCCTTGGGTGGGGACTGGGGTTTACAATGAGCAGTTCTTC. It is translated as CASSPWVGTGVYNEQFF.

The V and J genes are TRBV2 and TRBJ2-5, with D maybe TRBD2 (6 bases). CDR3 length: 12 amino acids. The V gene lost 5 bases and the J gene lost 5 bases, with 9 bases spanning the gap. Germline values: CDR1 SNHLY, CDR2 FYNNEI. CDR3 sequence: CASSRDLETQYF. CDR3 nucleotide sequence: TGTGCCAGCAGTCGGGACTTGGAGACCCAGTACTTC.

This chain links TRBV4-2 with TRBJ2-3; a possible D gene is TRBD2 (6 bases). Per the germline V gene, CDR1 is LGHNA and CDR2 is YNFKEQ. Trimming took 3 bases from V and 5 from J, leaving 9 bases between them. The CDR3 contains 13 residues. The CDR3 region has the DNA TGTGCCAGCAGCCACCGGGAGCAAGATACGCAGTATTTT. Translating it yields CASSHREQDTQYF.

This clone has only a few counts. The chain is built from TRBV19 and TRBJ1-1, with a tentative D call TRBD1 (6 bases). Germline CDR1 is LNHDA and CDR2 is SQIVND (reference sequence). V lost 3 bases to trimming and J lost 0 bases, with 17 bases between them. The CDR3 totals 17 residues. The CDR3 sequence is CASSMLEMTGLNTEAFF. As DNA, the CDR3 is TGTGCCAGTAGTATGCTTGAGATGACAGGATTGAACACTGAAGCTTTCTTT.

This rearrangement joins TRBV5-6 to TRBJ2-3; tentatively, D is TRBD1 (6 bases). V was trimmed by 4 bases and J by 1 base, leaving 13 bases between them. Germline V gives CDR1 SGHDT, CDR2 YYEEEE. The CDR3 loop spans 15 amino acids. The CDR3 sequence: CASSRMTGGTDTQYF. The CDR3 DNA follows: TGTGCCAGCAGCCGGATGACAGGCGGCACAGATACGCAGTATTTT.

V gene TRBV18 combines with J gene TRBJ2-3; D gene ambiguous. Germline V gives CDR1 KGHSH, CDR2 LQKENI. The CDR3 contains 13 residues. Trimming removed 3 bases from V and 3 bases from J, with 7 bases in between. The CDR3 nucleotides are TGTGCCAGCTCACCTCCCGGGACAGATACGCAGTATTTT. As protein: CASSPPGTDTQYF.

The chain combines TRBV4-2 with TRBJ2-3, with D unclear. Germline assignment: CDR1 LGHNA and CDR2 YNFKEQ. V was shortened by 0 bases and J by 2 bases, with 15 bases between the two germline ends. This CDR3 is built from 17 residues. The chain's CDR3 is CASSQDNLALLTDTQYF. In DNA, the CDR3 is TGTGCCAGCAGCCAAGATAACCTTGCACTACTCACAGATACGCAGTATTTT.

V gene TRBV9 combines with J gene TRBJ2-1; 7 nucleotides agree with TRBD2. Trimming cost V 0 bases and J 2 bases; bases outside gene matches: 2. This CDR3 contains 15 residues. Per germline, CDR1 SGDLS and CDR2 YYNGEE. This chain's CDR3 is CASSVAGGTYNEQFF. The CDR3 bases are TGTGCCAGCAGCGTAGCGGGAGGAACCTACAATGAGCAGTTCTTC. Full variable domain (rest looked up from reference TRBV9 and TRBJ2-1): DSGVTQTPKHLITATGQRVTLRCSPRSGDLSVYWYQQSLDQGLQFLIQYYNGEERAKGNILERFSAQQFPDLHSELNLSSLELGDSALYFCASSVAGGTYNEQFFGPGTRLTVL.

The CDR3 region is CASSFSNSYEQYF. CDR3 nucleotides: TGTGCCAGCAGTTTCTCGAACAGCTACGAGCAGTACTTC. The chain recombines TRBV28 with TRBJ2-7; the D is unclear. This CDR3 contains 13 residues. Trimming shortened V by 3 bases and J by 3 bases, and 9 bases separated the two germline ends. Germline V lookup: CDR1 MDHEN, CDR2 SYDVKM.

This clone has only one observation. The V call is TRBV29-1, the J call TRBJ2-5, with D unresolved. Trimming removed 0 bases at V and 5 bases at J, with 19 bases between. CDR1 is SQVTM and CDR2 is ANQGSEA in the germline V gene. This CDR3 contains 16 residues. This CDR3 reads CSVEEGKEVPRETQYF. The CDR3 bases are TGCAGCGTTGAAGAGGGTAAAGAGGTTCCTCGGGAGACCCAGTACTTC.

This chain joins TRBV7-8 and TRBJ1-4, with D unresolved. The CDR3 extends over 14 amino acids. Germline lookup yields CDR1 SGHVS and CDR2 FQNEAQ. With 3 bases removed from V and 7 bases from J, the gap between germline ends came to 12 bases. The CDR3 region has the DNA TGTGCCAGCAGCTTTTCCGGGTCCAGTGAAAAACTGTTTTTT. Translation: CASSFSGSSEKLFF.

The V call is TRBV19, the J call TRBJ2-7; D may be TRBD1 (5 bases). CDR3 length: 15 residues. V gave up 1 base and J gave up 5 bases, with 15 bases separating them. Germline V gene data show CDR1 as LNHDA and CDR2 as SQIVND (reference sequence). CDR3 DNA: TGTGCCAGTAGTATAGGGGGCGGATGGCGTGACGAGCAGTACTTC. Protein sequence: CASSIGGGWRDEQYF.

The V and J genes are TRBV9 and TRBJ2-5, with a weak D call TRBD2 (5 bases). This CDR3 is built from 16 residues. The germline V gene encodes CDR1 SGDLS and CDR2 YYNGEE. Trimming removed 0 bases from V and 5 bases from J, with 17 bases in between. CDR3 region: CASSVGEGLGLETQYF. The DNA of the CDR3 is TGTGCCAGCAGCGTAGGAGAGGGATTAGGCTTGGAGACCCAGTACTTC.

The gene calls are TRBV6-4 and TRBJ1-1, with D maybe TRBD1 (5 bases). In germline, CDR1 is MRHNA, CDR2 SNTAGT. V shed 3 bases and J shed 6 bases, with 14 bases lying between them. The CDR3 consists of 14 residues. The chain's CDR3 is CASSEIGGSAEAFF. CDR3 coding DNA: TGTGCCAGCAGTGAAATCGGGGGTTCCGCTGAAGCTTTCTTT.

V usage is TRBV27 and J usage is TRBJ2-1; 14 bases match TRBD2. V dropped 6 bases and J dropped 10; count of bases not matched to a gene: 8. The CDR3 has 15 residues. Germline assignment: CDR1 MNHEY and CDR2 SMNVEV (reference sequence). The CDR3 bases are TGTGCCAGCAGGGGGGGACTAGCGGGAGTCGGCGAGCAGTTCTTC. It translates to CASRGGLAGVGEQFF.

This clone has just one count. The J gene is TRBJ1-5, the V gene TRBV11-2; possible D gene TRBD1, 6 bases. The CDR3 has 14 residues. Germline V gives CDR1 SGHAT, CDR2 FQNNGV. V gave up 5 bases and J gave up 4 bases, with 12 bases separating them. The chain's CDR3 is CASSPGQLNQPQHF. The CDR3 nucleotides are TGTGCCAGCAGCCCCGGACAGTTGAATCAGCCCCAGCATTTT. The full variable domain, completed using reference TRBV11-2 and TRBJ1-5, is EAGVAQSPRYKIIEKRQSVAFWCNPISGHATLYWYQQILGQGPKLLIQFQNNGVVDDSQLPKDRFSAERLKGVDSTLKIQPAKLEDSAVYLCASSPGQLNQPQHFGDGTRLSIL.

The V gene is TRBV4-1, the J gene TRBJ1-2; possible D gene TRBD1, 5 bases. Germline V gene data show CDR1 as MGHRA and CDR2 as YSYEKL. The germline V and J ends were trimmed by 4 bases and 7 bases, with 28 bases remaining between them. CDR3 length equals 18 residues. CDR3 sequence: CASSRESRAPGFDSGYTF. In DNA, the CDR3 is TGCGCCAGCAGCCGCGAATCCAGGGCCCCAGGGTTCGATAGTGGCTACACCTTC.

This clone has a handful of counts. The CDR3: CASSLSRAGVEAFF. The CDR3, as DNA: TGTGCCAGCAGCCTCTCCCGAGCGGGGGTTGAAGCTTTCTTT. The chain uses TRBV9 and TRBJ1-1; TRBD1 might be the D (5 bases). Germline-derived CDR1 and CDR2 are SGDLS and YYNGEE. The CDR3 contains 14 residues. The V gene lost 4 bases and the J gene lost 7 bases, with 17 bases spanning the gap.